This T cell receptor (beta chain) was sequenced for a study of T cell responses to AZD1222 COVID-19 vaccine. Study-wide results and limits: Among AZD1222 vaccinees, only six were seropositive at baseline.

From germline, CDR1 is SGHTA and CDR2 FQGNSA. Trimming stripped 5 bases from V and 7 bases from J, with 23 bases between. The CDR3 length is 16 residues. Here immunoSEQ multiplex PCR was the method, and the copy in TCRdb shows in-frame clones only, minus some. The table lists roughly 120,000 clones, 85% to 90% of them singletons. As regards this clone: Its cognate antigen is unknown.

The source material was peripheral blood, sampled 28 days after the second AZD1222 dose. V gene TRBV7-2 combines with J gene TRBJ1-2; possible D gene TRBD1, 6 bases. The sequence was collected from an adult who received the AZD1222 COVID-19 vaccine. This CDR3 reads CASSPEGQPFLGGYTF. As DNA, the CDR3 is TGTGCCAGCAGCCCCGAAGGACAGCCCTTTCTAGGTGGCTACACCTTC. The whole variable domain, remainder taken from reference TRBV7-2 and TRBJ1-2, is GAGVSQSPSNKVTEKGKDVELRCDPISGHTALYWYRQSLGQGLEFLIYFQGNSAPDKSGLPSDRFSAERTGGSVSTLTIQRTQQEDSAVYLCASSPEGQPFLGGYTFGSGTRLTVV.